These T cell receptor beta chains were read from a single sample in a study of T cell changes during pregnancy in multiple sclerosis. Data came from immunoSEQ multiplex PCR; TCRdb stores just in-frame clones and leaves some out. The sample holds about 87,000 clones; roughly 95% are singletons and the top ten take about 1.3%. The sample was peripheral blood, taken in the third trimester of pregnancy. Source of these receptors: a female donor in good health, enrolled as a control in a pregnancy study. Each CDR3 is given with its conserved first and last residue. The D gene is left open where the match is weak. Size values are once, few and many counts, or a class for expanded clones, and some rows have none.

-	-	TRBV27	TRBJ2-7	TGTGCCAGCAGTTTAAAGTATGGCGGGGCCGCCTACGAGCAGTACTTC	CASSLKYGGAAYEQYF
-	-	TRBV27	TRBJ2-5	TGTGCCAGCAGACAGGGGGGGAAAGAGACCCAGTACTTC	CASRQGGKETQYF
-	-	TRBV5-1	TRBJ2-3	TGCGCCAGCAGCTCGCAACCCCAGGGTTGGGGCACAGATACGCAGTATTTT	CASSSQPQGWGTDTQYF
-	TRBD1	TRBV6-5	TRBJ1-2	TGTGCCAGCAGCATAGGGGGACAGTCGGGAGGCTACACCTTC	CASSIGGQSGGYTF
-	-	TRBV7-7	TRBJ2-1	TGTGCCAGCAGCTTAGACAACCACAATGAGCAGTTCTTC	CASSLDNHNEQFF
-	TRBD2	TRBV29-1	TRBJ2-5	TGCAGCGTTACACTAGCGGGAGGCCCGGGGTGGGGGACCCAGTACTTC	CSVTLAGGPGWGTQYF
-	TRBD1	TRBV19	TRBJ2-7	TGTGCCAGTAGCCCCGGGACAGGGTTCCTTTGGGACACCTACGAGCAGTACTTC	CASSPGTGFLWDTYEQYF
-	-	TRBV9	TRBJ2-5	TGTGCCAGCAGCGGGGACTTCCAAGAGACCCAGTACTTC	CASSGDFQETQYF
-	TRBD1	TRBV28	TRBJ2-7	TGTGCCAGCAGTTTTCGTGGACAGGGGTACTACGAGCAGTACTTC	CASSFRGQGYYEQYF
-	-	TRBV7-2	TRBJ2-5	TGTGCCAGCAGCGCGCTCGGACGGAGGTTAGAAGAGACCCAGTACTTC	CASSALGRRLEETQYF
once	-	TRBV15	TRBJ1-2	TGTGCCACCAGCTCACAGGGCAGGAGCTATGGCTACACCTTC	CATSSQGRSYGYTF
-	-	TRBV27	TRBJ2-2	TGTGCCAGCAGTTCCAGGGGGCAGACTAGCCCCGGGGAGCTGTTTTTT	CASSSRGQTSPGELFF
few	-	TRBV7-2	TRBJ2-7	TGTGCCAGCAGCCTAAGCTACGAGCAGTACTTC	CASSLSYEQYF
-	-	TRBV5-4	TRBJ2-1	TGTGCCAGCAGCCCGAACAGGGTTGGGGAGCAGTTCTTC	CASSPNRVGEQFF
-	TRBD1	TRBV28	TRBJ1-1	TGTGCCAGCAGCCTCCCGGTAAGGGGGCGGACTGAAGCTTTCTTT	CASSLPVRGRTEAFF
-	TRBD2	TRBV5-1	TRBJ2-7	TGCGCCAGCAGCTCGGGGGGGGGTGGATACGAGCAGTACTTC	CASSSGGGGYEQYF
-	TRBD2	TRBV5-1	TRBJ2-7	TGCGCCAGCAGCTTCTTAGCGGGAGAGGACTACGAGCAGTACTTC	CASSFLAGEDYEQYF
-	-	TRBV28	TRBJ2-6	TGTGCCAGCAGTGACGACCACGGAGCTGGGGCCAACGTCCTGACTTTC	CASSDDHGAGANVLTF
-	TRBD2	TRBV2	TRBJ2-7	TGTGCCAGCAGTACGGGACTAGCGGGAGGTTTTAGCTCCTACGAGCAGTACTTC	CASSTGLAGGFSSYEQYF
-	TRBD2	TRBV7-9	TRBJ2-1	TGTGCCAGCAGCTTAGGGGGCGGGAGGGTGAATGAGCAGTTCTTC	CASSLGGGRVNEQFF
-	TRBD2	TRBV5-1	TRBJ2-2	TGCGCCAGCAGCTTGGGACTAGCGAAAATTGTCACCGGGGAGCTGTTTTTT	CASSLGLAKIVTGELFF
once	-	TRBV27	TRBJ2-7	TGTGCCAGCAATCCGACGGGTTCCTACGAGCAGTACTTC	CASNPTGSYEQYF
once	TRBD2	TRBV7-6	TRBJ2-3	TGTGCCAGCAGCTTAGACGGACTAGCGGGAGAGGGTGGTAGCACAGATACGCAGTATTTT	CASSLDGLAGEGGSTDTQYF
once	-	TRBV27	TRBJ2-4	TGTGCCAGCAGTGACCAAGCACTAGGCAAAAACATTCAGTACTTC	CASSDQALGKNIQYF
-	-	TRBV7-9	TRBJ2-1	TGTGCCAGCAGCCTTCGGCGAGGCAGTCAGTTCTTC	CASSLRRGSQFF
-	-	TRBV14	TRBJ2-7	TGTGCCAGCAGCCAAGAGGGGTGGGGCAGAAAGTCCTACGAGCAGTACTTC	CASSQEGWGRKSYEQYF
-	TRBD1	TRBV27	TRBJ2-1	TGTGCCAGCAGTTTAACGGGGACAGGGGGCTACAATGAGCAGTTCTTC	CASSLTGTGGYNEQFF
-	TRBD1	TRBV5-1	TRBJ1-2	TGCGCCAGCAGCCGGACAGGGGAGAACTATGGCTACACCTTC	CASSRTGENYGYTF
-	TRBD1	TRBV28	TRBJ2-2	TGTGCCAGCAGAAACCCTGACAGGGGACACACCGGGGAGCTGTTTTTT	CASRNPDRGHTGELFF
-	-	TRBV5-1	TRBJ2-7	TGCGCCAGCAGCTTGTTACAGGGTTACGAGCAGTACTTC	CASSLLQGYEQYF
once	-	TRBV10-3	TRBJ2-5	TGTGCCATCAGTAGGGACGGGAGCCAAGAGACCCAGTACTTC	CAISRDGSQETQYF
-	-	TRBV19	TRBJ1-5	TGTGCCAGTAGGAGAAGAGAAAGTCTCAATCAGCCCCAGCATTTT	CASRRRESLNQPQHF
-	TRBD2	TRBV4-1	TRBJ2-1	TGCGCCAGCAGCCAAGACGGGGGACTAGGACACAATGAGCAGTTCTTC	CASSQDGGLGHNEQFF
-	TRBD1	TRBV27	TRBJ2-7	TGTGCCAGCAAATTTAGACAGGGTACCTACGAGCAGTACTTC	CASKFRQGTYEQYF
-	TRBD1	TRBV6-5	TRBJ1-4	TGTGCCAGCAGTCGAGGACAGGGTCAGATGCTGTTTTTT	CASSRGQGQMLFF
-	-	TRBV5-5	TRBJ2-7	TGTGCCAGCAGCTTCCCGGGGTTCTCCTACGAGCAGTACTTC	CASSFPGFSYEQYF
-	-	TRBV4-1	TRBJ1-6	TGCGCCAGCAGCCAACGAGGCGGGGGTTCACCCCTCCACTTT	CASSQRGGGSPLHF
-	TRBD2	TRBV5-6	TRBJ2-2	TGTGCCAGCAGCCTGTCGTGGACTAGCGGTGGTTACACCGGGGAGCTGTTTTTT	CASSLSWTSGGYTGELFF
-	-	TRBV7-9	TRBJ2-1	TGTGCCAGCAGCCATTGGACAGGGGGACTAGCGGTGGCCAGCAATGAGCAGTTCTTC	CASSHWTGGLAVASNEQFF
-	TRBD1	TRBV11-3	TRBJ1-1	TGTGCCAGCAGCTTTGGGCTGCCGGGGACAGGGGACACTGAAGCTTTCTTT	CASSFGLPGTGDTEAFF
-	-	TRBV6-5	TRBJ2-3	TGTGCCAGCAGTCCTAGGACTATCACCACAGATACGCAGTATTTT	CASSPRTITTDTQYF
-	-	TRBV7-6	TRBJ2-2	TGTGCCAGCAGCCGTGACAGGAGTGGGGAGCTGTTTTTT	CASSRDRSGELFF
-	TRBD2	TRBV7-9	TRBJ2-3	TGTGCCAGCAGTTTAGGAGGACTAGCGGGAGTTAGTAGCACAGATACGCAGTATTTT	CASSLGGLAGVSSTDTQYF
-	-	TRBV4-1	TRBJ1-1	TGCGCCAGCAGCCAAGATCGGAAGGGGGGGAGCACTGAAGCTTTCTTT	CASSQDRKGGSTEAFF
-	-	TRBV6-1	TRBJ1-1	TGTGCCAGCAGTGAGAGAGAAAACACTGAAGCTTTCTTT	CASSERENTEAFF
-	TRBD1	TRBV5-1	TRBJ2-7	TGCGCCAGCAGCTCCCTCCCGGGACAGGGTAACAGGCAGTACTTC	CASSSLPGQGNRQYF